This T cell receptor beta chain was recorded in a study of T cells in Graves' hyperthyroidism and ophthalmopathy. Whole-study context: It was at initial diagnosis, before any treatment, that peripheral blood was collected.

Source material for PBMCs was 10 ml fresh peripheral blood. The investigators amplified TCR beta CDR3 regions from RNA transcripts. TCR CDR3 regions were first amplified by RT-PCR with HTBI primers. A single record per CDR3 protein comes from TCRdb applying MiXCR to the multiplex PCR reads. The repertoire holds around 340,000 distinct CDR3 sequences, approximately 18% seen once, with about 16% in the top ten. This clonotype was picked up many times. Antigen unknown. V was trimmed by 6 bases and J by 0 bases, leaving 14 bases between them. The CDR3 is made up of 15 amino acids. Germline V gene sequence: CDR1 MNHEY, CDR2 SVGAGI. General observations from the study: Ophthalmopathy and stable hyperthyroidism were separated by a 13 V-J model.

The V gene is TRBV6-5, the J gene TRBJ1-1; the D is unclear. This clonotype was obtained from a woman aged 40-49 years with Graves' ophthalmopathy. The sample taken for sequencing was blood. Here the CDR3 reads CASSPGSFMNTEAFF. CDR3 sequence (DNA): TGTGCCAGCAGCCCGGGTTCTTTTATGAACACTGAAGCTTTCTTT.